This TCR beta chain was retrieved from a study of blood T cells in healthy people across ages. Study-level information: Using template switching, researchers captured about one barcoded beta molecule for each two T cells.

Study-wide points: What prevented conclusive comparison of naive and antigen-experienced cells was that PBMCs were unsorted.

About this clonotype: No antigen is known for it.

Using a J-beta primer mix together with a sample-barcoded 5' primer, a second PCR was run for roughly 7 to 12 cycles. Each cDNA was tagged by a template-switch adaptor containing 12 random nucleotides. Every sample returned 2.5 million or more CDR3-containing paired-end reads. MiXCR was run by TCRdb on the 5' RACE reads, yielding one entry per CDR3 protein. The sample records 2 million or so distinct CDR3 sequences, 40% to 55% being singletons. Sequencing was performed on blood. This TCR was sampled from a woman aged 40 to 50 in good health.

In DNA, the CDR3 is TGTGCCAGCAGCTTTGGACTAGCGGGGGGGGTCGGGACCCAGTACTTC. Translating gives CASSFGLAGGVGTQYF. The chain recombines TRBV7-2 with TRBJ2-7; TRBD2 aligns across 15 bases. The assigned J gene may be wrong: the sequence end matches TRBJ2-5 better. The CDR3 spans 16 residues. Germline V gene sequence: CDR1 SGHTA, CDR2 FQGNSA.